The 19 T cell receptor beta chains below were found in one sample sequenced in a study of blood T cell repertoires in COVID-19. The method was immunoSEQ multiplex PCR; TCRdb's version includes in-frame clones alone and lacks a portion of them. The sample yields tens of thousands of clones, around 90% seen once. Sequencing was performed on peripheral blood. The receptor set was obtained from a woman older than 75 with acute or convalescent COVID-19.

This chain uses TRBV6-1 with TRBJ1-4; 8 bases match TRBD1. The germline V gene has CDR1 MNHNS and CDR2 SASEGT. The CDR3 loop spans 15 amino acids. With 2 bases clipped from V and 8 bases from J, the junction kept 7 bases outside the gene matches. The CDR3 protein is CASSEFNRGKEKLFF. The CDR3 DNA is TGTGCCAGCAGTGAATTTAACAGGGGGAAGGAAAAACTGTTTTTT.

This chain joins TRBV7-6 and TRBJ1-6; 8 bases line up with TRBD1. There are 15 residues in the CDR3. CDR1 is SGHVS and CDR2 is FNYEAQ in the germline V gene. V was pared by 5 bases and J by 7 bases, with 7 bases of the junction left unmatched. DNA for the CDR3: TGTGCCAGCAGCACTCGGACAGGGCAGAATTCACCCCTCCACTTT. Translating it yields CASSTRTGQNSPLHF.

The sample holds one count of this clone. This sequence joins TRBV5-1 and TRBJ2-7, with D uncertain. CDR3 length: 13 amino acids. Trimming stripped 3 bases from V and 3 bases from J, with 10 bases between. The germline V gene has CDR1 SGHRS and CDR2 YFSETQ. This CDR3 is CASSSLNNYEQYF. The CDR3 nucleotides read TGCGCCAGCAGCTCATTGAACAACTACGAGCAGTACTTC.

The chain is built from TRBV27 and TRBJ1-4; 8 bases are shared with TRBD1. CDR3 length equals 15 residues. The V gene's germline CDR1 is MNHEY and CDR2 SMNVEV (reference sequence). The ends lost 5 bases at V and 6 bases at J; junction bases unmatched: 8. CDR3 amino acids: CASSLQGAGYEKLFF. The CDR3 nucleotides are TGTGCCAGCAGTCTGCAGGGGGCTGGGTATGAAAAACTGTTTTTT.

The V call is TRBV5-8, the J call TRBJ2-4; the match to TRBD1 covers 8 bases. Germline lookup yields CDR1 SGHTS and CDR2 YDEGEE. There are 18 residues in the CDR3. V was pared by 4 bases and J by 1 base, with 13 bases of the junction left unmatched. Here the CDR3 reads CASSIGSAGQEAKNIQYF. The CDR3 DNA follows: TGTGCCAGCAGCATTGGTTCCGCGGGACAGGAGGCCAAAAACATTCAGTACTTC.

The V gene is TRBV6-6, the J gene TRBJ1-1; D perhaps matches TRBD1 (5 bases). This CDR3 is 14 amino acids long. The germline V gene encodes CDR1 MNHNY and CDR2 SVGAGI (reference sequence). The V and J ends lost 2 bases and 4 bases respectively, with 11 bases between them. The CDR3, as DNA: TGTGCCAGCAGTTACGGAGGCGGGGGCACTGAAGCTTTCTTT. Its translation is CASSYGGGGTEAFF.

The chain carries TRBV5-6 and TRBJ1-5, with 9 bases matching TRBD1. Germline trimming cut 4 bases from V and 6 bases from J; bases unmatched to any gene: 8. This CDR3 has 15 residues. Per the germline V gene, CDR1 is SGHDT and CDR2 is YYEEEE. In DNA form, the CDR3 reads TGTGCCAGCAGCGAAGGACAGGGGTCGCTTCAGCCCCAGCATTTT. This sequence encodes CASSEGQGSLQPQHF.

The rearrangement uses TRBV7-2 and TRBJ2-7; 9 bases match TRBD1. This CDR3 has 15 amino acids. Germline assignment: CDR1 SGHTA and CDR2 FQGNSA. The V gene end was trimmed by 5 bases and the J gene end by 5 bases; junction bases not matched to a gene: 10. The CDR3 coding sequence is TGTGCCAGCAGCCCGAGGGACAGGGAAAGGGACGAGCAGTACTTC. Amino acid sequence: CASSPRDRERDEQYF.

This rearrangement joins TRBV7-3 to TRBJ2-5, with TRBD2 matching over 10 bases. This CDR3 comprises 14 residues. After removal of 5 bases from V and 5 bases from J, the junction contained 5 bases not matched to a gene. Germline V gene lookup returns CDR1 SGHTA and CDR2 FQGTGA. The DNA of the CDR3 is TGTGCCAGCAGCCCCTCTAGCGGGAGTGAGACCCAGTACTTC. Its translation: CASSPSSGSETQYF.

The chain links TRBV18 to TRBJ2-1; 9 bases are a match to TRBD2. V dropped 8 bases and J dropped 7; count of bases not matched to a gene: 9. The CDR3 contains 14 residues. Germline CDR1 reads KGHSH; CDR2 reads LQKENI. CDR3 residues: CASGTSLEINEQFF. For the CDR3, the DNA is TGTGCCAGCGGGACTAGCTTGGAAATAAATGAGCAGTTCTTC.

This clone is a singleton in its sample. This sequence joins TRBV4-1 and TRBJ2-7; 8 bases are a match to TRBD2. The ends lost 5 bases at V and 9 bases at J; junction bases unmatched: 18. The CDR3 covers 16 residues. Per germline, CDR1 MGHRA and CDR2 YSYEKL. This CDR3 is CASSTAAGAGLNWQYF. The DNA of the CDR3 is TGCGCCAGCAGCACCGCAGCGGGAGCGGGGTTGAATTGGCAGTACTTC.

V gene TRBV9 combines with J gene TRBJ2-5, with D perhaps matching TRBD2 (7 bases). Germline V lookup: CDR1 SGDLS, CDR2 YYNGEE. The ends were cut back, 4 bases at V and 4 bases at J, with 17 bases in the middle. This CDR3 has 15 residues. The CDR3 loop is CASSFRGRAGETQYF. The CDR3 region has the DNA TGTGCCAGCAGCTTTAGGGGGAGGGCCGGAGAGACCCAGTACTTC.

This clone was seen just once. The CDR3, as DNA: TGTGCCAGCAGCCAAAGAACGGGACTAGTCAATGAGCAGTTCTTC. It translates to CASSQRTGLVNEQFF. The chain recombines TRBV3-1 (or the pseudogene TRBV3-2) with TRBJ2-1, with 8 bases aligning to TRBD2. The J segment lost 6 bases and the V segment lost 2 bases, leaving 6 bases of the junction unmatched. This CDR3 has 15 residues. Germline V gene sequence: CDR1 LGHDT, CDR2 YNNKEL (reference sequence).

The chain employs TRBV9 and TRBJ2-7, with a weak D call TRBD1 (7 bases). The CDR3 length is 15 residues. Deletions cut 4 bases from V and 3 bases from J, with 17 bases between. In germline, CDR1 is SGDLS, CDR2 YYNGEE. CDR3 coding DNA: TGTGCCAGCAGCCCTAGGATGCAGGGGGGCTACGAGCAGTACTTC. Protein product: CASSPRMQGGYEQYF.

V usage is TRBV5-4 and J usage is TRBJ2-1; 7 bases line up with TRBD2. Germline V gene lookup returns CDR1 SGHNT and CDR2 YYREEE (reference sequence). The length of the CDR3 is 15 residues. V was clipped by 8 bases and J by 0 bases; unmatched bases: 8. CDR3 amino acids: CASGRAAGSYNEQFF. DNA for the CDR3: TGTGCCAGTGGGAGGGCGGCCGGCTCCTACAATGAGCAGTTCTTC.

The V gene is TRBV5-1, the J gene TRBJ2-3, with 14 bases matching TRBD2. Trimming cost V 1 base and J 0 bases; bases outside gene matches: 10. CDR3 length: 20 residues. The germline V gene encodes CDR1 SGHRS and CDR2 YFSETQ. The CDR3 here is CASSLIGLAGGAQSTDTQYF. For the CDR3, the DNA is TGCGCCAGCAGCTTGATCGGACTAGCGGGAGGTGCCCAAAGCACAGATACGCAGTATTTT. The full variable domain, its missing parts supplied by reference TRBV5-1 and TRBJ2-3, is KAGVTQTPRYLIKTRGQQVTLSCSPISGHRSVSWYQQTPGQGLQFLFEYFSETQRNKGNFPGRFSGRQFSNSRSEMNVSTLELGDSALYLCASSLIGLAGGAQSTDTQYFGPGTRLTVL.

This chain connects TRBV19 to TRBJ2-3; 9 bases map to TRBD1. Unmatched junction bases numbered 3, after V lost 4 bases and J lost 1 base. This CDR3 comprises 15 residues. CDR1 is LNHDA and CDR2 is SQIVND in the germline V gene (reference sequence). The CDR3 DNA follows: TGTGCCAGTAGTAGAACAGGGGGCGGCACAGATACGCAGTATTTT. Protein: CASSRTGGGTDTQYF.

This clone was observed once. The V gene is TRBV5-6, the J gene TRBJ2-1; 7 bases agree with TRBD1. V gave up 5 bases and J gave up 1 base; unmatched junction bases: 9. The CDR3 contains 16 residues. CDR1 is SGHDT and CDR2 is YYEEEE in the germline V gene. Written as DNA, the CDR3 is TGTGCCAGCAGTAGTACAGGGGAGAGGTCCTACAATGAGCAGTTCTTC. It yields the protein CASSSTGERSYNEQFF.

J is TRBJ2-5 and V is TRBV3-1 (or the pseudogene TRBV3-2); 12 positions match TRBD2. Per the germline V gene, CDR1 is LGHDT and CDR2 is YNNKEL (reference sequence). V lost 7 bases to trimming and J lost 5 bases; unmatched junction nucleotides: 5. The CDR3 covers 14 residues. The CDR3 here is CASKLAGGGETQYF. Here the CDR3 DNA reads TGTGCCAGCAAACTAGCGGGAGGCGGGGAGACCCAGTACTTC.